These 22 T cell receptor beta chains share one sample of origin, sequenced in a study of cytomegalovirus exposure and HLA in healthy donors. PCR was performed using 60 Vbeta and 13 Jbeta primers. Data came from immunoSEQ multiplex PCR; TCRdb stores just in-frame clones and leaves some out. The data contain about 180,000 clones, over 65% of them singletons. Sequenced: PBMCs. All receptors come from a man aged 18 to 30 in good health and CMV-seronegative.

The chain couples TRBV15 to TRBJ1-4; weak D call: TRBD1 (6 bases). Trimming removed 0 bases at V and 5 bases at J, with 22 bases between. The germline gives CDR1 LNHNV, CDR2 YYDKDF (reference sequence). This CDR3 spans 19 amino acids. CDR3 coding DNA: TGTGCCACCAGCAGAGATCTTCTGGGGAGCGGGGGCCCGAATGAAAAACTGTTTTTT. Translating it yields CATSRDLLGSGGPNEKLFF.

The chain employs TRBV4-2 and TRBJ2-7; 10 bases match TRBD1. The CDR3 covers 15 residues. CDR1 is LGHNA and CDR2 is YNFKEQ in the germline V gene. V shed 0 bases and J 6 bases; nucleotides not matched to a gene: 5. CDR3 residues: CASSQDRTGGLEQYF. In DNA, the CDR3 is TGTGCCAGCAGCCAAGATCGGACAGGGGGTCTCGAGCAGTACTTC.

J is TRBJ2-7 and V is TRBV5-1, with D tentatively TRBD2 (6 bases). CDR1 SGHRS and CDR2 YFSETQ come from the germline V gene. CDR3 length equals 17 residues. The V end was cut by 1 base, the J end by 3 bases, with 20 bases between. For the CDR3, the DNA is TGCGCCAGCAGCTTGAGGTTAGGGTCGGGGGATGACTACGAGCAGTACTTC. This encodes CASSLRLGSGDDYEQYF.

V and J are TRBV30 and TRBJ2-1; 8 bases are shared with TRBD2. V shed 0 bases and J 10 bases; nucleotides not matched to a gene: 2. The CDR3 spans 12 residues. Germline-derived CDR1 and CDR2 are GTSNPN and SVGIG (reference sequence). CDR3 sequence: CAWSVGGGEQFF. CDR3 DNA sequence: TGTGCCTGGAGTGTGGGCGGGGGGGAGCAGTTCTTC.

This clone was observed a few times. The chain has TRBV28 and TRBJ2-1, with 8 bases identical to TRBD2. This CDR3 comprises 14 residues. The germline V gene has CDR1 MDHEN and CDR2 SYDVKM. V gave up 6 bases and J gave up 0 bases; unmatched junction bases: 1. In DNA, the CDR3 is TGTGCCAGCAGGAGCGGGAGCTCCTACAATGAGCAGTTCTTC. It codes for CASRSGSSYNEQFF.

This chain connects TRBV28 to TRBJ1-2; unclear D gene. Germline V gene lookup returns CDR1 MDHEN and CDR2 SYDVKM. The CDR3 is made up of 13 amino acids. With 3 bases removed from V and 2 bases from J, the gap between germline ends came to 7 bases. CDR3 nucleotide sequence: TGTGCCAGCAGTTTGAGGCGGAACTATGGCTACACCTTC. Protein: CASSLRRNYGYTF.

The chain uses TRBV6-1 and TRBJ2-7, with D tentatively TRBD2 (6 bases). The CDR3 is 15 amino acids. The V end lost 3 bases, the J end lost 6 bases, and 18 bases lay between the germline ends. Germline values: CDR1 MNHNS, CDR2 SASEGT. The CDR3 DNA sequence: TGTGCCAGCAGTGAGGAGGGTAACCCTACGCTCGAGCAGTACTTC. Its protein product is CASSEEGNPTLEQYF.

J is TRBJ1-6 and V is TRBV27, with D perhaps matching TRBD1 (6 bases). CDR1 and CDR2 (germline): MNHEY, SMNVEV (reference sequence). This CDR3 comprises 15 residues. The germline V and J ends were trimmed by 3 bases and 3 bases, with 9 bases remaining between them. In nucleotides, the CDR3 is TGTGCCAGCAGTTTCGCAGGGGTCTATAATTCACCCCTCCACTTT. Residues: CASSFAGVYNSPLHF.

This chain links TRBV2 with TRBJ2-5; D is ambiguous. The DNA end is more similar to TRBJ2-7, so the J call may be wrong. The germline V gene encodes CDR1 SNHLY and CDR2 FYNNEI. The CDR3 extends over 12 amino acids. The DNA of the CDR3 is TGTGCCAGCGGAGACCAGTTTAACGAGCAGTACTTC. Its protein is CASGDQFNEQYF.

V gene TRBV4-1 combines with J gene TRBJ2-1; 13 bases map to TRBD2. Looked up from germline, CDR1 is MGHRA and CDR2 is YSYEKL. The V and J ends lost 0 bases and 0 bases, in that order; junction bases with no gene match: 5. The CDR3 extends over 19 amino acids. The CDR3 DNA is TGCGCCAGCAGCCAAGATCAGAGACTAGCGGGAGGCTCCTACAATGAGCAGTTCTTC. Its protein product is CASSQDQRLAGGSYNEQFF.

The chain has TRBV6-5 and TRBJ2-7; 8 nucleotides agree with TRBD1. Germline V CDR1 and CDR2: MNHEY, SVGAGI. Trimming took 4 bases from V and 5 from J; bases not matched to a gene: 7. The CDR3 spans 14 residues. CDR3 coding DNA: TGTGCCAGCAGTTTAAGCAGGGGGCTGAACGAGCAGTACTTC. Its translation: CASSLSRGLNEQYF.

The chain joins TRBV7-3 to TRBJ2-1, with 16 bases identical to TRBD2. Trimming at V came to 5 bases and at J to 5 bases, leaving 6 bases not matched to a gene. The CDR3 runs 17 residues. Germline lookup yields CDR1 SGHTA and CDR2 FQGTGA. The CDR3 spells CASSRGTSGRADNEQFF. CDR3 DNA: TGTGCCAGCAGCAGGGGGACTAGCGGGAGGGCCGACAATGAGCAGTTCTTC.

The chain links TRBV21-1 to TRBJ2-5; TRBD2 was called by the table and not checked on the DNA. TRBV21-1 is noted as a pseudogene. The length of the CDR3 is 13 residues. The CDR3 DNA reads TGTGCCAGCAGCAAAGCCCCCGAAGAGACCCAGTACTTC. It specifies CASSKAPEETQYF.

This clone was picked up a small number of times. The chain links TRBV19 to TRBJ1-2, with a weak D call TRBD1 (5 bases). Trimming cost V 7 bases and J 2 bases, with 14 bases left between them. Germline CDR1 and CDR2: LNHDA and SQIVND (reference sequence). The CDR3 loop spans 14 amino acids. The CDR3 sequence is CASTGHPWNYGYTF. CDR3 bases: TGTGCCAGTACCGGACACCCTTGGAACTATGGCTACACCTTC. Drawing the rest from reference TRBV19 and TRBJ1-2, the complete variable domain is DGGITQSPKYLFRKEGQNVTLSCEQNLNHDAMYWYRQDPGQGLRLIYYSQIVNDFQKGDIAEGYSVSREKKESFPLTVTSAQKNPTAFYLCASTGHPWNYGYTFGSGTRLTVV.

Concerning this clone: At one end, the junction sequence differs from germline, possibly due to a read error. The chain carries TRBV7-7 and TRBJ2-5; D is uncertain. The CDR3 has 15 amino acids. CDR1 is SSHAT and CDR2 is FNYEAQ in the germline V gene (reference sequence). As DNA, the CDR3 is TGTGCTAGCAGTCCTAACGAGGTACCGGGTGAGACCCAGTACTTC. This translates into CASSPNEVPGETQYF.

This chain connects TRBV7-2 to TRBJ1-2; 7 bases match TRBD1. CDR3 length equals 14 residues. V shed 5 bases and J 8 bases; nucleotides not matched to a gene: 11. CDR1 and CDR2 (germline): SGHTA, FQGNSA. CDR3 residues: CASSVGQAPKGYTF. The DNA of the CDR3 is TGTGCCAGCAGCGTAGGACAGGCCCCAAAGGGCTACACCTTC. The variable domain in full, completed from reference TRBV7-2 and TRBJ1-2, reads GAGVSQSPSNKVTEKGKDVELRCDPISGHTALYWYRQSLGQGLEFLIYFQGNSAPDKSGLPSDRFSAERTGGSVSTLTIQRTQQEDSAVYLCASSVGQAPKGYTFGSGTRLTVV.

The chain couples TRBV30 to TRBJ1-1; D unclear. The V and J ends lost 4 bases and 9 bases respectively, with 12 bases between them. The CDR3 totals 11 residues. Germline V CDR1 and CDR2: GTSNPN, SVGIG (reference sequence). The CDR3 region is CAWTLPGKAFF. Written as DNA, the CDR3 is TGTGCCTGGACCCTGCCCGGTAAAGCTTTCTTT.

The V call is TRBV2, the J call TRBJ2-7, with 8 bases that match TRBD2. The germline V gene encodes CDR1 SNHLY and CDR2 FYNNEI. The CDR3 is 15 residues long. Losses at the gene ends were 5 bases for V and 1 base for J; bases not matched to a gene: 7. CDR3 sequence reads: CASSYGGARSYEQYF. The CDR3, as DNA: TGTGCCAGCAGTTACGGGGGGGCCAGGTCCTACGAGCAGTACTTC.

V is TRBV5-5 and J is TRBJ1-1; 7 nucleotides agree with TRBD1. The germline V gene has CDR1 SGHKS and CDR2 YYEKEE (reference sequence). This CDR3 has 14 amino acids. J gave up 2 bases and V 5 bases, and 6 bases lay outside the gene matches. The CDR3 sequence: CASREGQSNTEAFF. The CDR3 DNA sequence: TGTGCCAGCAGAGAGGGACAGAGTAACACTGAAGCTTTCTTT.

The gene calls are TRBV28 and TRBJ1-2; D might be TRBD1 (5 bases). Trimming stripped 3 bases from V and 3 bases from J, with 11 bases between. Looked up from germline, CDR1 is MDHEN and CDR2 is SYDVKM. The CDR3 is 14 residues long. In DNA form, the CDR3 reads TGTGCCAGCAGTTTGTCGGGGGTGTACTATGGCTACACCTTC. Amino acid sequence: CASSLSGVYYGYTF.

This clone has only a few counts. The rearrangement links TRBV15 to TRBJ2-3; weak D call: TRBD2 (5 bases). CDR3 size: 16 residues. Germline V gene lookup returns CDR1 LNHNV and CDR2 YYDKDF (reference sequence). V shed 1 base and J shed 3 bases, with 14 bases lying between them. This CDR3 reads CATSRGRGGKTDTQYF. The CDR3 DNA follows: TGTGCCACCAGCAGAGGGCGCGGAGGAAAGACAGATACGCAGTATTTT.

The chain has TRBV30 and TRBJ1-4, with 12 bases that match TRBD1. CDR3 length equals 15 residues. From germline, CDR1 is GTSNPN and CDR2 SVGIG (reference sequence). With 2 bases clipped from V and 6 bases from J, the junction kept 4 bases outside the gene matches. This CDR3 is CAWSHRDRGHEKLFF. The DNA of the CDR3 is TGTGCCTGGAGTCACCGGGACAGGGGGCATGAAAAACTGTTTTTT.